This T cell receptor (beta chain) was retrieved from a study of T cells after yellow fever vaccination. This clonotype has only a few counts. Each CDR3 protein gets one entry after TCRdb re-called the 5' RACE reads with MiXCR. The profile shows about 320,000 distinct CDR3 sequences, over 3.5% of them singletons. The origin of this receptor is a man in his late teens or twenties who received the YFV17D yellow fever vaccine. The input for sequencing was PBMCs, taken 15 days after the yellow fever booster vaccination.

This CDR3 is CASSFGGQGNSGELFF. The CDR3 DNA reads TGTGCCAGCAGCTTTGGAGGCCAGGGGAATTCCGGGGAGCTGTTTTTT. The chain carries TRBV7-2 and TRBJ2-2; D may be TRBD1 (6 bases). Deletions cut 3 bases from V and 6 bases from J, with 17 bases between. This CDR3 spans 16 amino acids. Germline lookup yields CDR1 SGHTA and CDR2 FQGNSA.